This T cell receptor (beta chain) was sequenced for a study of blood T cells in healthy people across ages. Findings of the study overall: Diversity was higher, and naive CD4+ cells more numerous, in long-lived donors than in aged donors.

The length of the CDR3 is 11 residues. V shed 3 bases and J shed 11 bases, with 10 bases lying between them. Worth noting for this clonotype: Its antigen is unidentified.

The authors ran a second PCR of 7 to 11 cycles using a sample-barcoded 5' primer and a J-beta primer mix. Each cDNA was tagged by a template-switch adaptor containing 12 random nucleotides. TCRdb independently ran MiXCR on the 5' RACE reads; one entry per CDR3 protein. The table has around 1,000,000 distinct CDR3 sequences, about 23% seen once. The same sample was also studied in work on T cells of mothers and their children.

Sequencing used blood. This TCR derives from a girl aged 2-10 years in good health. The chain carries TRBV12-3 or TRBV12-4 and TRBJ1-1; weak D call: TRBD1 (5 bases). DNA for the CDR3: TGTGCCAGCAGTTTTAGGGACTGGGCTTTCTTT. Protein product: CASSFRDWAFF.